One and the same sample provided the 4 T cell receptor beta chains below, sequenced in a study of blood T cells in healthy people across ages (dated by TCRdb to the mid-2010s). The library was prepared using 5' RACE. Sequenced using an Illumina HiSeq 2500. The second PCR ran for about 6 to 11 cycles and used a J-beta primer mix along with a sample-barcoded 5' primer. TCRdb trimmed public reads at Q25 via fastp, called clones via MiXCR and kept in-frame beta chains. Each entry merges the rows of one CDR3 protein and shows their most common DNA and genes. The sample contains hundreds of thousands of distinct CDR3 sequences, roughly 32% of them found a single time. The ten largest clones capture 15% of the sample. Sequencing was performed on blood. The origin of the receptors is a woman over 75 in good health. Donor details come from another sample of the same person, matched by shared clones.

The V and J genes are TRBV7-9 and TRBJ1-5; D unresolved. Germline V gives CDR1 SEHNR, CDR2 FQNEAQ (reference sequence). V lost 2 bases to trimming and J lost 0 bases, with 8 bases between them. The CDR3 spans 15 residues. CDR3 in DNA: TGTGCCAGCAGCTTATCTGGGTTTAGCAATCAGCCCCAGCATTTT. Its protein product is CASSLSGFSNQPQHF.

In its sample, this clonotype was seen many times. V usage is TRBV5-1 and J usage is TRBJ2-7; weak D call: TRBD2 (5 bases). The CDR3 is 15 amino acids. Germline CDR1 SGHRS, CDR2 YFSETQ. The V end was cut by 5 bases, the J end by 5 bases, with 20 bases between. CDR3 sequence reads: CASRLGAGEVHEQYF. CDR3 coding DNA: TGCGCCAGCAGGCTGGGAGCCGGAGAGGTCCACGAGCAGTACTTC.

The rearrangement joins TRBV20-1 to TRBJ2-3; maybe TRBD1 (5 bases). The CDR3 totals 15 residues. CDR1 and CDR2 (germline): DFQATT, SNEGSKA (reference sequence). V dropped 5 bases and J dropped 2 bases, with 17 bases sitting between them. The CDR3 protein is CSAWDRGLSTDTQYF. CDR3 nucleotide sequence: TGCAGTGCTTGGGATAGGGGTTTATCCACAGATACGCAGTATTTT.

In this sample, this clonotype turned up many times. V and J are TRBV4-1 and TRBJ2-1; D assignment may be TRBD1 or TRBD2 (6 bases each). V lost 0 bases and J 8 bases, leaving 14 bases between the germline ends. Germline V gives CDR1 MGHRA, CDR2 YSYEKL. This CDR3 comprises 15 residues. The DNA for the CDR3 is TGCGCCAGCAGCCAAGAACGGGGGCCCAGCGATGAGCAGTTCTTC. Protein product: CASSQERGPSDEQFF.